Listed below are T cell receptor beta chains from one sample, sequenced in a study of blood T cell repertoires in COVID-19. Sequenced by immunoSEQ multiplex PCR; TCRdb stores in-frame clones only, minus some. The sample carries about 370,000 clones, 75% to 90% recorded once. The sequenced sample consisted of PBMCs or T cells enriched from blood (not recorded which). The receptor set was obtained from a man between 18 and 35 years old who had recovered from COVID-19. Each CDR3 is given with its conserved first and last residue.

v_call	j_call	cdr3_length	cdr3_aa
TRBV9	TRBJ2-2	16	CASSVHSTYNTGELFF
TRBV28	TRBJ1-1	10	CASSHKEAFF
TRBV10-3	TRBJ1-5	15	CAISGGQGGSSPQHF
TRBV28	TRBJ1-2	12	CASSLADYGYTF
TRBV6-4	TRBJ2-3	13	CASSPDRSEVQYF
TRBV20-1	TRBJ1-2	13	CSASPTQGYGYTF
TRBV27	TRBJ2-1	15	CASSFTGVSYNEQFF
TRBV25-1	TRBJ2-7	12	CASSDGRVEQYF
TRBV11-2	TRBJ1-2	14	CASSPLRQSYGYTF
TRBV28	TRBJ2-7	17	CASIPTGDRTDSYEQYF
TRBV18	TRBJ1-6	15	CASSPQGQGNSPLHF
TRBV5-4	TRBJ1-2	14	CASSLAGRRGGYTF
TRBV18	TRBJ2-7	14	CASSPRGSPYEQYF
TRBV5-8	TRBJ2-1	14	CASSLGGIYNEQFF
TRBV28	TRBJ1-1	17	CARGRGPRLLMNTEAFF
TRBV29-1	TRBJ2-5	14	CSVDSSGRRETQYF
TRBV7-8	TRBJ1-1	14	CASSSAPSNTEAFF
TRBV27	TRBJ2-1	12	CASTHRANEQFF